One and the same sample provided the 29 T cell receptor beta chains below, sequenced in a study of blood T cell repertoires in COVID-19. Assay used: immunoSEQ multiplex PCR; TCRdb lists only in-frame clones, some missing. Of more than 150,000 clones in the sample, 90% were seen once. Input material: peripheral blood. These receptors were taken from a middle-aged man with acute or convalescent COVID-19.

The chain carries TRBV7-3 and TRBJ2-2, with 8 bases lining up with TRBD2. CDR3 length equals 15 residues. The V gene's germline CDR1 is SGHTA and CDR2 FQGTGA. After removal of 5 bases from V and 1 base from J, the junction contained 3 bases not matched to a gene. The CDR3 reads CASSPAGGNTGELFF. For the CDR3, the DNA is TGTGCCAGCAGCCCTGCGGGGGGGAACACCGGGGAGCTGTTTTTT.

This clone was seen just once. DNA for the CDR3: TGTGCCACCAGCAGAGCTAGGATAGTAGTTGATCAGCCCCAGCATTTT. This sequence encodes CATSRARIVVDQPQHF. J is TRBJ1-5 and V is TRBV15; D call uncertain. V dropped 1 base and J dropped 5 bases, with 15 bases sitting between them. Germline CDR1 is LNHNV and CDR2 is YYDKDF (reference sequence). CDR3 length: 16 amino acids.

This chain connects TRBV29-1 to TRBJ2-7, with D maybe TRBD1 (5 bases). The CDR3 is made up of 12 amino acids. The V end was cut by 7 bases, the J end by 6 bases, with 16 bases between. Germline-derived CDR1 and CDR2 are SQVTM and ANQGSEA. Here the CDR3 DNA reads TGCAGCGGAGGCTCAGGGCCGGGCGAGCAGTACTTC. Translated: CSGGSGPGEQYF.

The rearrangement uses TRBV6-2 or TRBV6-3 and TRBJ2-7, with D unclear. V lost 6 bases, J lost 3 bases, and 30 bases lay in between. Per the germline V gene, CDR1 is MNHEY and CDR2 is SVGEGT. CDR3 length: 19 amino acids. The CDR3: CASSPRNVATIYSLYEQYF. Here the CDR3 DNA reads TGTGCCAGCAGCCCTCGGAATGTGGCAACTATTTATAGCCTCTACGAGCAGTACTTC.

The V call is TRBV7-2, the J call TRBJ1-4; 7 bases align to TRBD1. The CDR3 runs to 19 residues. CDR1 and CDR2 (germline): SGHTA, FQGNSA. V was clipped by 2 bases and J by 0 bases; unmatched bases: 12. For the CDR3, the DNA is TGTGCCAGCAGCTTAAGGGGGACAGTTTACTCTGCAACTAATGAAAAACTGTTTTTT. Translated, it gives CASSLRGTVYSATNEKLFF.

This chain uses TRBV9 with TRBJ2-1; 7 positions match TRBD2. The CDR3 spans 14 residues. Germline lookup yields CDR1 SGDLS and CDR2 YYNGEE. J was trimmed by 5 bases and V by 0 bases; bases with no gene match: 2. The DNA of the CDR3 is TGTGCCAGCAGCGTAGGGGGGACTAACAATGAGCAGTTCTTC. Protein sequence: CASSVGGTNNEQFF.

Notes on this clone: Relative to the germline gene, one junction end is altered; a read error may explain this. This chain connects TRBV4-1 to TRBJ2-1; 7 bases are a match to TRBD2. This CDR3 has 16 amino acids. Germline-derived CDR1 and CDR2 are MGHRA and YSYEKL. The CDR3 protein is CARSPLGGGVGNEQFF. In DNA, the CDR3 is TGCGCCCGCAGCCCCCTGGGTGGGGGGGTAGGGAATGAGCAGTTCTTC.

The J gene is TRBJ1-4, the V gene TRBV6-5, with 7 bases aligning to TRBD1. The CDR3 length is 14 residues. From germline, CDR1 is MNHEY and CDR2 SVGAGI. V shed 0 bases and J 8 bases; nucleotides not matched to a gene: 3. Here the CDR3 reads CASSYSTGREKLFF. The CDR3 nucleotides read TGTGCCAGCAGTTACTCGACAGGGCGGGAAAAACTGTTTTTT.

V usage is TRBV5-6 and J usage is TRBJ1-2; D possibly corresponds to TRBD1 (5 bases). The CDR3 runs 13 residues. The V gene's germline CDR1 is SGHDT and CDR2 YYEEEE. Between the trimmed V and J ends, which lost 0 bases and 5 bases, there was a span of 8 bases. The CDR3 sequence is CASSLGGDYGYTF. The CDR3 DNA follows: TGTGCCAGCAGCTTGGGGGGCGATTATGGCTACACCTTC.

The chain couples TRBV7-2 to TRBJ2-2; D is unclear. V was pared by 3 bases and J by 4 bases, with 6 bases between. Germline CDR1 SGHTA, CDR2 FQGNSA. This CDR3 is 13 amino acids long. This CDR3 reads CASSFAGTGELFF. Written as DNA, the CDR3 is TGTGCCAGCAGCTTTGCCGGCACCGGGGAGCTGTTTTTT.

This sequence joins TRBV7-6 and TRBJ2-7, with 8 bases identical to TRBD2. V lost 3 bases and J lost 0; bases outside the gene matches: 7. Looked up from germline, CDR1 is SGHVS and CDR2 is FNYEAQ. The CDR3 sequence is 16 residues long. The CDR3 protein is CASSLGAGDDSYEQYF. The CDR3 DNA follows: TGTGCCAGCAGCTTGGGAGCGGGAGACGACTCCTACGAGCAGTACTTC.

The chain has TRBV6-5 and TRBJ1-2; 7 nucleotides line up with TRBD1. In germline, CDR1 is MNHEY, CDR2 SVGAGI. The CDR3 consists of 14 residues. The V and J ends lost 0 bases and 8 bases, in that order; junction bases with no gene match: 6. The CDR3 nucleotides are TGTGCCAGCAGTTACTCGGCAGGGGGACGAGGCTACACCTTC. Its protein product is CASSYSAGGRGYTF.

This rearrangement joins TRBV2 to TRBJ2-7, with 9 bases matching TRBD1. V lost 6 bases to trimming and J lost 2 bases; unmatched junction nucleotides: 8. CDR3 size: 15 residues. Germline CDR1 is SNHLY and CDR2 is FYNNEI. The CDR3 sequence is CASRRETGGTYEQYF. CDR3 in DNA: TGTGCCAGCAGGCGGGAGACAGGGGGGACCTACGAGCAGTACTTC. The full variable domain, rest sourced from reference TRBV2 and TRBJ2-7, is EPEVTQTPSHQVTQMGQEVILRCVPISNHLYFYWYRQILGQKVEFLVSFYNNEISEKSEIFDDQFSVERPDGSNFTLKIRSTKLEDSAMYFCASRRETGGTYEQYFGPGTRLTVT.

The chain combines TRBV27 with TRBJ2-2, with D tentatively TRBD2 (5 bases). The V gene lost 5 bases and the J gene lost 0 bases, with 19 bases spanning the gap. CDR1 is MNHEY and CDR2 is SMNVEV in the germline V gene (reference sequence). This CDR3 region has 18 residues. The CDR3 DNA is TGTGCCAGCAGTCCACGACGGTGGGGAGCCCCGAACACCGGGGAGCTGTTTTTT. Translation: CASSPRRWGAPNTGELFF.

The J gene is TRBJ2-5, the V gene TRBV5-1, with TRBD2 matching over 13 bases. Looked up from germline, CDR1 is SGHRS and CDR2 is YFSETQ. CDR3 length equals 18 residues. The ends lost 5 bases at V and 5 bases at J; junction bases unmatched: 15. The CDR3 region has the DNA TGCGCCAGCAGATCGGGGACTAGCGGGATAGGGTCGGGTGAGACCCAGTACTTC. Translating it yields CASRSGTSGIGSGETQYF.

The chain links TRBV28 to TRBJ1-5; TRBD1 is a possible D gene (5 bases). This CDR3 comprises 12 residues. Germline assignment: CDR1 MDHEN and CDR2 SYDVKM. V was trimmed by 9 bases and J by 4 bases, leaving 10 bases between them. The CDR3 loop reads CASEQANQPQHF. CDR3 bases: TGTGCCAGTGAACAGGCGAATCAGCCCCAGCATTTT.

The J gene is TRBJ1-2, the V gene TRBV28; 10 bases fit TRBD1. Losses at the gene ends were 4 bases for V and 7 bases for J; bases not matched to a gene: 6. There are 14 residues in the CDR3. Germline lookup yields CDR1 MDHEN and CDR2 SYDVKM. Here the CDR3 DNA reads TGTGCCAGCAGTTCTCCGGGACAGGGGTCTGGCTACACCTTC. The encoded protein is CASSSPGQGSGYTF.

The chain links TRBV5-1 to TRBJ2-3; D unclear. Germline V gives CDR1 SGHRS, CDR2 YFSETQ. V was cut by 0 bases and J by 0 bases, with 5 bases left in between. The CDR3 sequence is 14 residues long. CDR3: CASSLGRSTDTQYF. CDR3 bases: TGCGCCAGCAGCTTGGGCAGGAGCACAGATACGCAGTATTTT.

The chain is built from TRBV5-1 and TRBJ2-6; 7 nucleotides agree with TRBD1. The ends lost 0 bases at V and 0 bases at J; junction bases unmatched: 3. The CDR3 is 17 amino acids. Per germline, CDR1 SGHRS and CDR2 YFSETQ. The CDR3 here is CASSLGTGNSGANVLTF. The DNA for the CDR3 is TGCGCCAGCAGCTTGGGGACAGGAAACTCTGGGGCCAACGTCCTGACTTTC.

The rearrangement links TRBV7-9 to TRBJ1-3, with D uncertain. Trimming left V 1 base short and J 1 base short, with 8 bases between. The CDR3 consists of 15 residues. Germline CDR1 reads SEHNR; CDR2 reads FQNEAQ (reference sequence). CDR3 nucleotide sequence: TGTGCCAGCAGCTTAGTGAGGAGTTCTGGAAACACCATATATTTT. Translation gives CASSLVRSSGNTIYF.

V is TRBV6-5 and J is TRBJ1-4; tentative D call: TRBD1 (5 bases). In germline, CDR1 is MNHEY, CDR2 SVGAGI. The V end lost 4 bases, the J end lost 7 bases, and 13 bases lay between the germline ends. The CDR3 extends over 14 amino acids. In DNA form, the CDR3 reads TGTGCCAGCAGTTCATGGACGGGGGGTGAAAAACTGTTTTTT. Amino acid sequence: CASSSWTGGEKLFF.

This clone was observed a handful of times. The rearrangement uses TRBV28 and TRBJ1-1; D not certain. Germline CDR1 and CDR2: MDHEN and SYDVKM. The CDR3 sequence is 10 residues long. Trimming took off 3 bases at V and 8 bases at J, with 4 bases between the two ends. CDR3 nucleotides: TGTGCCAGCAGTTTCAGAGAAGCTTTCTTT. Protein product: CASSFREAFF.

The rearrangement links TRBV5-1 to TRBJ2-6; the D gene is possibly TRBD1 (5 bases). V lost 4 bases and J 2 bases, leaving 7 bases between the germline ends. Germline-derived CDR1 and CDR2 are SGHRS and YFSETQ. The CDR3 totals 14 residues. The CDR3, as DNA: TGCGCCAGCAGCATGACAGCTGGGGCCAACGTCCTGACTTTC. It translates to CASSMTAGANVLTF.

The CDR3 DNA follows: TGTGCCAGCATGGGACACCTCAATCAGCCCCAGCATTTT. Protein: CASMGHLNQPQHF. The rearrangement links TRBV12-3 or TRBV12-4 to TRBJ1-5, with D perhaps matching TRBD1 (6 bases). V lost 7 bases and J 3 bases, leaving 10 bases between the germline ends. There are 13 residues in the CDR3.

This clone was found once. The chain links TRBV15 to TRBJ2-5, with D possibly TRBD1 on 6 matching bases. The germline gives CDR1 LNHNV, CDR2 YYDKDF (reference sequence). This CDR3 comprises 15 residues. The V end was cut by 3 bases, the J end by 5 bases, with 16 bases between. CDR3 DNA: TGTGCCACCAGCAGGCGGACAGCTGAATTGGAGACCCAGTACTTC. Its protein product is CATSRRTAELETQYF.

This chain connects TRBV7-2 to TRBJ2-3, with D maybe TRBD2 (5 bases). The CDR3 totals 14 residues. Germline-derived CDR1 and CDR2 are SGHTA and FQGNSA. Trimming shortened V by 6 bases and J by 2 bases, and 12 bases separated the two germline ends. The CDR3 spells CASRLDSYTDTQYF. CDR3 sequence (DNA): TGTGCCAGCAGGTTGGACTCTTACACAGATACGCAGTATTTT. Full variable domain (missing parts from reference TRBV7-2 and TRBJ2-3): GAGVSQSPSNKVTEKGKDVELRCDPISGHTALYWYRQSLGQGLEFLIYFQGNSAPDKSGLPSDRFSAERTGGSVSTLTIQRTQQEDSAVYLCASRLDSYTDTQYFGPGTRLTVL.

The chain links TRBV5-1 to TRBJ1-2, with 12 bases identical to TRBD1. The CDR3 is 17 amino acids. The germline V gene encodes CDR1 SGHRS and CDR2 YFSETQ. V lost 0 bases and J lost 4; bases outside the gene matches: 7. The CDR3 coding sequence is TGCGCCAGCAGCTTGGCCTGGGGACAGGGGGCCATCTATGGCTACACCTTC. It specifies CASSLAWGQGAIYGYTF.

This chain links TRBV4-3 with TRBJ2-2; D is unresolved. CDR1 LGHNA and CDR2 YSLEER come from the germline V gene. The V end was cut by 1 base, the J end by 4 bases, with 7 bases between. The CDR3 consists of 14 residues. This chain's CDR3 is CASSQGWSTGELFF. CDR3 DNA sequence: TGCGCCAGCAGCCAAGGTTGGAGCACCGGGGAGCTGTTTTTT.

This clone appeared a single time. This chain's CDR3 is CASSLGSSGGAKIQYF. The CDR3 DNA sequence: TGTGCCAGCAGCTTAGGATCTAGCGGGGGGGCCAAGATCCAGTACTTC. The rearrangement uses TRBV11-2 and TRBJ2-5; 12 bases align to TRBD2. Germline V CDR1 and CDR2: SGHAT, FQNNGV. CDR3 length: 16 residues. J gave up 10 bases and V 1 base, and 10 bases lay outside the gene matches.